The 18 T cell receptor beta chains below all came from one sample that was sequenced in a study of T cell changes during pregnancy in multiple sclerosis. Produced via immunoSEQ multiplex PCR; TCRdb's table is partial and in-frame only. The sample lists roughly 50,000 clones, roughly 92% occurring once. The input for sequencing was CD4+ T cells from peripheral blood mononuclear cells, taken in the third trimester of pregnancy. These receptors were taken from a female donor with multiple sclerosis, enrolled in a pregnancy study.

The DNA of the CDR3 is TGTGCCAGCAGTGTCCGGGACAGGGGTTACGAGCAGTACTTC. Encoded protein: CASSVRDRGYEQYF. The chain uses TRBV6-1 and TRBJ2-7; 10 bases are a match to TRBD1. The CDR3 extends over 14 amino acids. Germline V lookup: CDR1 MNHNS, CDR2 SASEGT. Germline trimming cut 4 bases from V and 4 bases from J; bases unmatched to any gene: 4.

The rearrangement uses TRBV10-3 and TRBJ2-7; tentative D call: TRBD1 (6 bases). Germline CDR1 ENHRY, CDR2 SYGVKD. The V end lost 6 bases, the J end lost 0 bases, and 12 bases lay between the germline ends. This CDR3 is 14 amino acids long. CDR3 amino acids: CAIRGAGYSYEQYF. The CDR3 DNA follows: TGTGCCATCAGGGGGGCAGGCTACTCCTACGAGCAGTACTTC.

The chain combines TRBV16 with TRBJ1-5, with D tentatively TRBD1 (6 bases). Germline V gene data show CDR1 as KGHSY and CDR2 as FQNENV. V lost 2 bases and J lost 7, with 12 bases in between. There are 14 residues in the CDR3. The CDR3 DNA is TGTGCCAGCAGCCAAGGGCAGGGGAAGCAGCCCCAGCATTTT. It specifies CASSQGQGKQPQHF.

The CDR3 DNA sequence: TGTGCCAGCAGCCTGAGGGAAAGGTCGGACCAGCCCCAGCATTTT. This encodes CASSLRERSDQPQHF. J is TRBJ1-5 and V is TRBV2; D uncertain. CDR1 is SNHLY, CDR2 FYNNEI, per germline. The CDR3 covers 15 residues. V lost 6 bases and J 7 bases, leaving 19 bases between the germline ends.

This chain connects TRBV5-1 to TRBJ1-4; 8 positions match TRBD1. The V segment lost 0 bases and the J segment 2 bases; nucleotides outside the gene matches: 3. Germline V lookup: CDR1 SGHRS, CDR2 YFSETQ. The CDR3 is 16 residues long. The CDR3 loop reads CASSLGQGYTNEKLFF. CDR3 DNA sequence: TGCGCCAGCAGCTTGGGACAGGGGTATACTAATGAAAAACTGTTTTTT.

This clone has a single count. The rearrangement joins TRBV28 to TRBJ1-5; tentatively, D is TRBD1 (5 bases). This CDR3 is 14 amino acids long. The germline CDR1 and CDR2 sequences are MDHEN and SYDVKM. Deletions cut 2 bases from V and 4 bases from J, with 9 bases between. The CDR3 loop is CASSLQGRNQPQHF. DNA for the CDR3: TGTGCCAGCAGTTTACAGGGAAGGAATCAGCCCCAGCATTTT. The complete variable domain, with remaining parts taken from reference TRBV28 and TRBJ1-5, reads DVKVTQSSRYLVKRTGEKVFLECVQDMDHENMFWYRQDPGLGLRLIYFSYDVKMKEKGDIPEGYSVSREKKERFSLILESASTNQTSMYLCASSLQGRNQPQHFGDGTRLSIL.

This clone was seen a few times. The rearrangement uses TRBV7-2 and TRBJ1-1; maybe TRBD1 (6 bases). The ends were cut back, 2 bases at V and 4 bases at J, with 14 bases in the middle. This CDR3 is 15 amino acids long. Germline V CDR1 and CDR2: SGHTA, FQGNSA. CDR3 protein: CASSLTRTDRTEAFF. The DNA for the CDR3 is TGTGCCAGCAGCTTAACGAGGACAGACCGCACTGAAGCTTTCTTT.

The chain recombines TRBV5-1 with TRBJ1-3, with TRBD1 matching over 7 bases. CDR3 length: 18 residues. Germline V gene data show CDR1 as SGHRS and CDR2 as YFSETQ. J was trimmed by 3 bases and V by 0 bases; bases with no gene match: 12. CDR3 nucleotides: TGCGCCAGCAGCTTGGCCGGGACAGCCGTCGGTGGTGGAAACACCATATATTTT. Translation gives CASSLAGTAVGGGNTIYF.

This chain uses TRBV28 with TRBJ1-5, with 10 bases fitting TRBD1. J lost 4 bases, V lost 5 bases, and 5 bases had no gene match. This CDR3 has 15 amino acids. CDR1 is MDHEN, CDR2 SYDVKM, per germline. The CDR3: CASSPLGQGNQPQHF. CDR3 sequence (DNA): TGTGCCAGCAGTCCATTGGGACAGGGGAATCAGCCCCAGCATTTT. Supplemented by reference TRBV28 and TRBJ1-5, the full variable domain reads DVKVTQSSRYLVKRTGEKVFLECVQDMDHENMFWYRQDPGLGLRLIYFSYDVKMKEKGDIPEGYSVSREKKERFSLILESASTNQTSMYLCASSPLGQGNQPQHFGDGTRLSIL.

The gene calls are TRBV30 and TRBJ2-3; 10 bases line up with TRBD1. J gave up 5 bases and V 2 bases, and 13 bases lay outside the gene matches. Germline-derived CDR1 and CDR2 are GTSNPN and SVGIG (reference sequence). This CDR3 has 17 amino acids. Written as DNA, the CDR3 is TGTGCCTGGAGTCTCATTCCGCCGGGACAGGGGTTAGATACGCAGTATTTT. The encoded protein is CAWSLIPPGQGLDTQYF. Full variable domain (outside the CDR3, taken from reference TRBV30 and TRBJ2-3): SQTIHQWPATLVQPVGSPLSLECTVEGTSNPNLYWYRQAAGRGLQLLFYSVGIGQISSEVPQNLSASRPQDRQFILSSKKLLLSDSGFYLCAWSLIPPGQGLDTQYFGPGTRLTVL.

This clone was observed at least ten times. CDR3 in DNA: TGTGCCAGCAGCTTGGCGGCAGGATATGAAGCTTTCTTT. Encoded protein: CASSLAAGYEAFF. This rearrangement joins TRBV5-6 to TRBJ1-1; D is undetermined. This CDR3 is 13 amino acids long. The germline V gene encodes CDR1 SGHDT and CDR2 YYEEEE. Trimming pared 0 bases from V and 7 bases from J, leaving 10 bases between. The full variable domain, rest sourced from reference TRBV5-6 and TRBJ1-1, is DAGVTQSPTHLIKTRGQQVTLRCSPKSGHDTVSWYQQALGQGPQFIFQYYEEEERQRGNFPDRFSGHQFPNYSSELNVNALLLGDSALYLCASSLAAGYEAFFGQGTRLTVV.

J is TRBJ1-1 and V is TRBV5-6, with TRBD1 identical over 7 bases. With V trimmed by 1 base and J by 3 bases, 12 bases remained unmatched. CDR3 size: 17 residues. Germline V gene lookup returns CDR1 SGHDT and CDR2 YYEEEE. As DNA, the CDR3 is TGTGCCAGCAGCTTGACAGGGGAAAATGCATTGGACACTGAAGCTTTCTTT. It is translated as CASSLTGENALDTEAFF.

The chain employs TRBV7-2 and TRBJ2-3; D remains unclear. Per germline, CDR1 SGHTA and CDR2 FQGNSA. The CDR3 spans 16 residues. V was pared by 1 base and J by 0 bases, with 11 bases between. The DNA for the CDR3 is TGTGCCAGCAGCTTAGGAGGAGATACTAGCACAGATACGCAGTATTTT. Encoded protein: CASSLGGDTSTDTQYF.

The chain uses TRBV2 and TRBJ1-4; D may be TRBD1 (6 bases). Germline CDR1 and CDR2: SNHLY and FYNNEI. The CDR3 is made up of 15 amino acids. V lost 6 bases and J 0 bases, leaving 11 bases between the germline ends. The CDR3 nucleotides are TGTGCCAGCAGGATAGGGGACACAACTAATGAAAAACTGTTTTTT. This codes for CASRIGDTTNEKLFF. Full variable domain (rest looked up from reference TRBV2 and TRBJ1-4): EPEVTQTPSHQVTQMGQEVILRCVPISNHLYFYWYRQILGQKVEFLVSFYNNEISEKSEIFDDQFSVERPDGSNFTLKIRSTKLEDSAMYFCASRIGDTTNEKLFFGSGTQLSVL.

The rearrangement links TRBV29-1 to TRBJ1-4; 7 nucleotides line up with TRBD1. The length of the CDR3 is 12 residues. Germline values: CDR1 SQVTM, CDR2 ANQGSEA. V was clipped by 4 bases and J by 6 bases; unmatched bases: 2. CDR3 bases: TGCAGCGTTGGACAGGGACATGAAAAACTGTTTTTT. It encodes CSVGQGHEKLFF.

The chain couples TRBV27 to TRBJ1-2, with D possibly TRBD1 on 5 matching bases. Trimming pared 6 bases from V and 5 bases from J, leaving 22 bases between. This CDR3 is built from 16 residues. CDR1 is MNHEY, CDR2 SMNVEV, per germline (reference sequence). For the CDR3, the DNA is TGTGCCAGCAGCTCCCTCGGTGGAGGGACTTCTTATGGCTACACCTTC. Protein sequence: CASSSLGGGTSYGYTF.

V gene TRBV5-5 combines with J gene TRBJ1-2; 8 nucleotides match TRBD1. The junction had 0 bases not matched to a gene; V was cut back by 0 bases and J by 2 bases. The CDR3 contains 14 residues. Germline-derived CDR1 and CDR2 are SGHKS and YYEKEE (reference sequence). The DNA for the CDR3 is TGTGCCAGCAGCTTGGACAGGGGGAACTATGGCTACACCTTC. Protein: CASSLDRGNYGYTF.

V is TRBV7-8 and J is TRBJ2-7; D remains ambiguous. The CDR3 has 14 residues. Trimming pared 0 bases from V and 0 bases from J, leaving 6 bases between. The V gene's germline CDR1 is SGHVS and CDR2 FQNEAQ. Written as DNA, the CDR3 is TGTGCCAGCAGCTTAGCGCACAGCTCCTACGAGCAGTACTTC. It encodes CASSLAHSSYEQYF.